What follows is one T cell receptor beta chain and its context. Antigen specificity is unknown. Trimming shortened V by 7 bases and J by 5 bases, and 24 bases separated the two germline ends. The V gene's germline CDR1 is MNHNY and CDR2 SVGAGI (reference sequence). The CDR3 runs to 16 residues. The record originates from a study of shared clonotypes between healthy human individuals. Study overall: Ranging from 18 to 49 in age, donors were a couple of women and a few men. Study outcomes and limitations: Generally, estimated richness proved larger in naive subsets than it did in memory subsets.

Healthy HIV-negative adults with no recent acute infections or vaccinations were recruited as donors. This table comes from immunoSEQ multiplex PCR, and its TCRdb copy is limited to in-frame clones, with some not included. In the table there are about 1 million clones, around 74% of which are singletons. The receptor comes from a man in his late teens or twenties in good health. The sample taken for sequencing was memory CD4+ T cells sorted from blood. Indicated subset: CD45RA-negative fraction. This rearrangement joins TRBV6-6 to TRBJ2-7, with D possibly TRBD1 on 6 matching bases. Here the CDR3 reads CASTDHGQSVSHEQYF. In DNA form, the CDR3 reads TGTGCCAGCACCGACCACGGACAGAGTGTTTCCCACGAGCAGTACTTC.